This is a list of T cell receptor beta chains from one sample in a study of long-term antiretroviral therapy in people with HIV. TCRdb's table, derived via immunoSEQ multiplex PCR, lists solely in-frame clones and lacks some. This repertoire shows under 45,000 clones, about 94% found once; its top ten account for around 2.1%. The input for sequencing was unsorted PBMCs, taken approximately 9.1 years after starting antiretroviral therapy. These TCRs come from a man aged 25-45 years with HIV. Each CDR3 is given with its conserved first and last residue. The D gene is left open where the match is weak. Some rows have no size entry. The others give once, few or many, or a class for an expanded clone.

j_call d_call v_call clone_size cdr3_aa cdr3_nt
TRBJ2-3 TRBD2 TRBV9 - CASSALGAGGGTDTQYF TGTGCCAGCAGCGCCCTGGGGGCGGGGGGAGGAACAGATACGCAGTATTTT
TRBJ1-1 - TRBV6-1 - CASSGYRMKGTEAFF TGTGCCAGCAGTGGTTACAGAATGAAAGGCACTGAAGCTTTCTTT
TRBJ1-2 - TRBV7-9 - CASSLETGVYGYTF TGTGCCAGCAGCTTAGAGACAGGAGTCTATGGCTACACCTTC
TRBJ1-1 - TRBV30 - CAWSARGSLNTEAFF TGTGCCTGGAGTGCACGGGGGTCGCTGAACACTGAAGCTTTCTTT
TRBJ2-1 - TRBV7-9 - CASSLRSYEQFF TGTGCCAGCAGCCTCCGATCGTATGAGCAGTTCTTC
TRBJ1-1 - TRBV6-5 once CASSYNPGPEAFF TGTGCCAGCAGTTACAATCCGGGGCCAGAAGCTTTCTTT
TRBJ1-1 - TRBV4-1 - CASSQDPKNTEAFF TGCGCCAGCAGCCAAGATCCCAAAAACACTGAAGCTTTCTTT
TRBJ2-7 TRBD2 TRBV18 - CASSTPAGGIYEQYF TGTGCCAGCTCCACCCCGGCGGGGGGGATCTACGAGCAGTACTTC
TRBJ1-1 - TRBV4-1 - CASSQVMGNTEAFF TGCGCCAGCAGCCAAGTTATGGGGAACACTGAAGCTTTCTTT
TRBJ1-4 - TRBV5-1 - CASSLTVAPTNEKLFF TGCGCCAGCAGCTTGACGGTGGCGCCAACTAATGAAAAACTGTTTTTT
TRBJ1-2 - TRBV6-5 - CASTQVYGGYTF TGTGCCAGCACCCAGGTCTACGGGGGCTACACCTTC
TRBJ1-1 TRBD1 TRBV19 few CASSIINGRGRNTEAFF TGTGCCAGTAGTATAATAAACGGCAGGGGGCGGAACACTGAAGCTTTCTTT
TRBJ2-1 TRBD1 TRBV10-1 once CASSEILDRVPNEQFF TGCGCCAGCAGTGAAATCTTGGACAGGGTCCCCAATGAGCAGTTCTTC
TRBJ1-2 - TRBV6-5 - CATLGFGGYTF TGTGCCACTTTAGGGTTTGGTGGCTACACCTTC
TRBJ1-2 - TRBV4-1 - CASSQEGVGGATTF TGCGCCAGCAGCCAAGAAGGGGTGGGCGGGGCGACCACCTTC
TRBJ2-5 TRBD1 TRBV5-1 - CASRPQRQGWETQYF TGCGCCAGCAGACCCCAAAGACAGGGGTGGGAGACCCAGTACTTC
TRBJ1-2 TRBD1 TRBV5-6 - CASSGGTASALLGGYTF TGTGCCAGCAGCGGGGGGACAGCTTCCGCCCTTCTCGGAGGCTACACCTTC
TRBJ1-1 TRBD1 TRBV5-4 - CASSLPGGNTEAFF TGTGCCAGCAGCTTGCCAGGGGGTAACACTGAAGCTTTCTTT
TRBJ1-5 TRBD1 TRBV7-2 - CASSLTSKGAGQPQHF TGTGCCAGCAGCTTAACTAGCAAGGGGGCAGGCCAGCCCCAGCATTTT
TRBJ2-1 - TRBV6-1 - CASSEIPRYNEQFF TGTGCCAGCAGTGAAATACCGCGGTACAATGAGCAGTTCTTC
TRBJ2-3 TRBD1 TRBV15 - CATSSLGQDTDTQYF TGTGCCACCAGCAGTTTGGGACAGGACACAGATACGCAGTATTTT
TRBJ1-2 - TRBV7-9 - CASSPPGNYGYTF TGTGCCAGCAGCCCTCCGGGTAACTATGGCTACACCTTC
TRBJ1-5 - TRBV6-5 - CASSYRGGQPQHF TGTGCCAGCAGTTACAGGGGTGGCCAGCCCCAGCATTTT
TRBJ1-2 - TRBV6-1 - CASSELGGREGYGYTF TGTGCCAGCAGTGAATTGGGGGGGCGAGAGGGCTATGGCTACACCTTC
TRBJ1-2 - TRBV7-9 - CASSSPTGDGYTF TGTGCCAGCAGCTCACCGACAGGCGATGGCTACACCTTC
TRBJ1-2 TRBD1 TRBV28 - CASKLTGGVGGYTF TGTGCCAGCAAGTTGACAGGGGGAGTCGGTGGCTACACCTTC
TRBJ1-4 - TRBV7-6 - CASSSLGRPMEKLFF TGTGCCAGCAGCTCATTGGGCAGGCCAATGGAAAAACTGTTTTTT
TRBJ1-2 TRBD1 TRBV6-5 - CASHTGGGGYTF TGTGCCAGCCACACAGGGGGGGGTGGCTACACCTTC
TRBJ1-6 - TRBV2 - CASSTSRGNSPLHF TGTGCCAGCAGTACGTCAAGAGGAAATTCACCCCTCCACTTT
TRBJ1-5 - TRBV6-5 once CASSYSEGRDQPQHF TGTGCCAGCAGTTACTCGGAGGGTCGGGATCAGCCCCAGCATTTT
TRBJ2-7 TRBD1 TRBV10-3 once CAISGNYAGQGVSSYEQYF TGTGCCATCAGTGGAAACTATGCGGGACAGGGCGTCTCTTCCTACGAGCAGTACTTC
TRBJ2-1 - TRBV11-2 - CASSLDHRPSDEQFF TGTGCCAGCAGCTTAGATCATCGTCCTAGCGATGAGCAGTTCTTC
TRBJ2-5 - TRBV29-1 - CSVTKGETQYF TGCAGCGTAACTAAGGGGGAGACCCAGTACTTC
TRBJ2-3 TRBD1 TRBV7-3 once CASSSQTGGGTQYF TGTGCCAGCAGCTCCCAAACAGGGGGCGGTACGCAGTATTTT
TRBJ2-5 TRBD1 TRBV11-2 - CASSLQGATQYF TGTGCCAGCAGCTTACAGGGGGCGACCCAGTACTTC
TRBJ2-2 - TRBV13 - CASSLGARANTGELFF TGTGCCAGCAGCTTAGGAGCGAGGGCCAACACCGGGGAGCTGTTTTTT
TRBJ2-3 TRBD2 TRBV6-5 - CASRGLAGNTDTQYF TGTGCCAGCAGAGGACTAGCGGGGAACACAGATACGCAGTATTTT
TRBJ2-7 TRBD1 TRBV10-1 once CASSETTGSSYEQYF TGCGCCAGCAGTGAGACGACAGGGAGCTCCTACGAGCAGTACTTC
TRBJ2-2 TRBD2 TRBV5-4 - CASSPSLAGISPNTGELFF TGTGCCAGCAGCCCGTCGTTAGCGGGGATATCCCCGAACACCGGGGAGCTGTTTTTT
TRBJ1-2 TRBD1 TRBV7-2 - CASSRTGTNYGYTF TGTGCCAGCAGCCGGACAGGGACCAACTATGGCTACACCTTC
TRBJ1-4 - TRBV19 - CASRILLGEKLFF TGTGCCAGTAGAATACTATTGGGTGAAAAACTGTTTTTT
TRBJ1-2 TRBD1 TRBV27 - CASSLNSGTGWVYGYTF TGTGCCAGCAGTCTAAATTCTGGGACAGGGTGGGTCTATGGCTACACCTTC
TRBJ2-1 TRBD1 TRBV6-1 - CASSDRQGVYNEQFF TGTGCCAGCAGTGATAGACAGGGGGTCTACAATGAGCAGTTCTTC
TRBJ2-7 - TRBV7-6 - CASSQRGGRCYEQYF TGTGCCAGCAGCCAAAGAGGGGGACGTTGCTACGAGCAGTACTTC
TRBJ1-4 TRBD1 TRBV7-9 - CASSLTGANEKLFF TGTGCCAGCAGCCTGACAGGGGCCAATGAAAAACTGTTTTTT
TRBJ1-5 - TRBV7-6 - CASSNRGNQPQHF TGTGCCAGCAGCAACCGGGGGAATCAGCCCCAGCATTTT
TRBJ1-5 - TRBV7-3 - CASSSKPEKGSGRVCQPQHF TGTGCCAGCAGCTCGAAACCCGAAAAAGGCTCGGGCAGGGTTTGTCAGCCCCAGCATTTT
TRBJ1-1 - TRBV4-1 - CASSQDEGKYTEAFF TGCGCCAGCAGCCAAGATGAGGGAAAGTACACTGAAGCTTTCTTT
TRBJ1-1 TRBD1 TRBV23-1 once CASSQDAPGGPLSNTEAFF TGCGCCAGCAGTCAGGACGCTCCAGGGGGCCCGTTGTCGAACACTGAAGCTTTCTTT